The next 12 T cell receptor beta chains were all read from a single sample in a study of T cell repertoires in cytomegalovirus infection. TCRdb reprocessed the reads via MiXCR and lists one record per CDR3 protein. The profile shows approximately 600,000 distinct CDR3 sequences, about 40% of them singletons. These receptors lack a known antigen. Sequences were derived from cultured PBMCs, sampled from culture after CMV antigen stimulation. The receptors shown here come from a human donor in good health (CMV status not recorded). Some clones in this sample may be carry-over from other donors' samples.

The chain is built from TRBV7-2 and TRBJ2-5; 7 bases align to TRBD2. The J segment lost 1 base and the V segment lost 5 bases, leaving 13 bases of the junction unmatched. The germline V gene encodes CDR1 SGHTA and CDR2 FQGNSA. CDR3 length equals 17 residues. CDR3 DNA sequence: TGTGCCAGCAGCCCCACCCACCCGGGAGGCTCCCAAGAGACCCAGTACTTC. This gives the protein CASSPTHPGGSQETQYF. The complete variable domain, with remaining parts taken from reference TRBV7-2 and TRBJ2-5, reads GAGVSQSPSNKVTEKGKDVELRCDPISGHTALYWYRQSLGQGLEFLIYFQGNSAPDKSGLPSDRFSAERTGGSVSTLTIQRTQQEDSAVYLCASSPTHPGGSQETQYFGPGTRLLVL.

This chain links TRBV7-2 with TRBJ2-7; TRBD1 or TRBD2 may be the D gene (5 bases each). Trimming cost V 1 base and J 0 bases, with 16 bases left between them. The germline V gene encodes CDR1 SGHTA and CDR2 FQGNSA. The CDR3 sequence is 17 residues long. The chain's CDR3 is CASSLDVWGISSYEQYF. The CDR3 region has the DNA TGTGCCAGCAGCTTAGATGTGTGGGGGATTAGCTCCTACGAGCAGTACTTC.

The chain recombines TRBV28 with TRBJ2-7; 10 positions match TRBD1. V trimming: 4 bases; J trimming: 2 bases; junction bases outside the gene matches: 5. The CDR3 is made up of 15 amino acids. The germline gives CDR1 MDHEN, CDR2 SYDVKM. The CDR3 is CASSSLGTGAYEQYF. In DNA form, the CDR3 reads TGTGCCAGCAGTTCGCTGGGGACAGGGGCCTACGAGCAGTACTTC.

Only a few counts were recorded for this clonotype. The chain uses TRBV7-2 and TRBJ1-1; D unresolved. In germline, CDR1 is SGHTA, CDR2 FQGNSA. Trimming cost V 6 bases and J 1 base, with 9 bases left between them. The CDR3 contains 13 residues. The CDR3 loop reads CASSISPNTEAFF. The CDR3 bases are TGTGCCAGCAGTATCAGCCCGAACACTGAAGCTTTCTTT.

This chain connects TRBV7-2 to TRBJ2-7; 16 bases are a match to TRBD2. The CDR3 extends over 17 amino acids. With 2 bases clipped from V and 7 bases from J, the junction kept 8 bases outside the gene matches. In germline, CDR1 is SGHTA, CDR2 FQGNSA. The CDR3 region is CASSLTGTSGRAGEQYF. The CDR3 bases are TGTGCCAGCAGCTTAACCGGGACTAGCGGGAGGGCGGGGGAGCAGTACTTC.

This clonotype appeared a few times. The chain recombines TRBV7-8 with TRBJ2-5, with no clear D. This CDR3 region has 14 residues. CDR1 and CDR2 (germline): SGHVS, FQNEAQ. V shed 7 bases and J shed 1 base, with 13 bases lying between them. CDR3 sequence: CASTLYGLQETQYF. The DNA for the CDR3 is TGTGCCAGCACCCTATACGGTCTCCAAGAGACCCAGTACTTC. Full variable domain (remainder filled in from reference TRBV7-8 and TRBJ2-5): GAGVSQSPRYKVAKRGQDVALRCDPISGHVSLFWYQQALGQGPEFLTYFQNEAQLDKSGLPSDRFFAERPEGSVSTLKIQRTQQEDSAVYLCASTLYGLQETQYFGPGTRLLVL.

In its sample, this clonotype was seen many times. The chain couples TRBV11-1 to TRBJ2-7; D is perhaps TRBD1 or TRBD2 (5 bases each). The CDR3 covers 12 residues. Germline V gene data show CDR1 as SGHAT and CDR2 as FQDESV (reference sequence). V lost 5 bases and J 3 bases, leaving 8 bases between the germline ends. CDR3 amino acids: CASSRGFYEQYF. The CDR3 bases are TGTGCCAGCAGCCGGGGCTTCTACGAGCAGTACTTC.

The gene calls are TRBV7-9 and TRBJ2-1; perhaps TRBD1 as D (6 bases). The CDR3 runs 17 residues. V was pared by 0 bases and J by 0 bases, with 12 bases between. Germline loops: CDR1 SEHNR, CDR2 FQNEAQ (reference sequence). In nucleotides, the CDR3 is TGTGCCAGCAGCTTAGCGGTTAGGGGGAGCTCCTACAATGAGCAGTTCTTC. Its protein is CASSLAVRGSSYNEQFF.

This clonotype has more than one count but fewer than ten. The gene calls are TRBV19 and TRBJ1-5; D remains ambiguous. CDR1 LNHDA and CDR2 SQIVND come from the germline V gene (reference sequence). This CDR3 is built from 13 residues. Deletions cut 4 bases from V and 1 base from J, with 5 bases between. The CDR3 loop is CASSRISNQPQHF. The CDR3 DNA sequence: TGTGCCAGTAGTAGAATCAGCAATCAGCCCCAGCATTTT.

The genes are TRBV19 and TRBJ1-1; D unresolved. V lost 4 bases, J lost 0 bases, and 18 bases lay in between. The CDR3 is made up of 17 amino acids. Per germline, CDR1 LNHDA and CDR2 SQIVND (reference sequence). Here the CDR3 reads CASSKALKQALNTEAFF. Written as DNA, the CDR3 is TGTGCCAGTAGTAAAGCCCTTAAGCAGGCGCTGAACACTGAAGCTTTCTTT.

The chain is built from TRBV7-9 and TRBJ1-1, with TRBD1 matching over 7 bases. The V segment lost 5 bases and the J segment 1 base; nucleotides outside the gene matches: 7. The germline gives CDR1 SEHNR, CDR2 FQNEAQ (reference sequence). There are 15 residues in the CDR3. CDR3 sequence (DNA): TGTGCCAGCAGCCCCAAGGACAGGAAGAACACTGAAGCTTTCTTT. This sequence encodes CASSPKDRKNTEAFF.

At least ten counts were recorded for this clonotype. The genes are TRBV7-2 and TRBJ1-5; D unresolved. Germline CDR1 reads SGHTA; CDR2 reads FQGNSA. The CDR3 is 11 residues long. V dropped 8 bases and J dropped 4 bases, with 6 bases sitting between them. As DNA, the CDR3 is TGTGCCAGCGGAACTAATCAGCCCCAGCATTTT. It translates to CASGTNQPQHF.